The 8 T cell receptor beta chains presented below share a single source sample, sequenced in a study of shared clonotypes between healthy human individuals. Sequenced by immunoSEQ multiplex PCR; TCRdb stores in-frame clones only, minus some. The sample yields about 2,100,000 clones, about 93% seen once. Selected positively for CCR7 and CD45RO-negative, naive CD8 cells excluded terminally differentiated effector memory CD45RA+ cells. What was sequenced was naive CD8+ T cells from PBMCs. These TCRs come from a young man in good health. Some clones in this sample may be carry-over from other donors' samples.

V gene TRBV25-1 combines with J gene TRBJ1-2; D unresolved. The CDR3 is 10 residues long. Germline V CDR1 and CDR2: MGHDK, SYGVNS. Trimming took 7 bases from V and 7 from J, leaving 7 bases between them. This chain's CDR3 is CASIDSGYTF. CDR3 nucleotide sequence: TGTGCCAGCATAGACTCTGGCTACACCTTC.

The gene calls are TRBV5-4 and TRBJ1-1; D is unclear. The germline CDR1 and CDR2 sequences are SGHNT and YYREEE (reference sequence). The CDR3 sequence is 13 residues long. V lost 2 bases, J lost 0 bases, and 5 bases lay in between. The CDR3 reads CASSFWLNTEAFF. For the CDR3, the DNA is TGTGCCAGCAGCTTTTGGCTGAACACTGAAGCTTTCTTT.

This rearrangement joins TRBV4-1 to TRBJ2-2, with 9 bases identical to TRBD2. There are 20 residues in the CDR3. Germline CDR1 MGHRA, CDR2 YSYEKL. Unmatched junction bases numbered 18, after V lost 3 bases and J lost 4 bases. CDR3 protein: CASSHAAWTSVRGTTGELFF. CDR3 DNA sequence: TGCGCCAGCAGCCACGCAGCATGGACTAGCGTAAGGGGGACCACCGGGGAGCTGTTTTTT.

This sequence joins TRBV7-9 and TRBJ2-7, with TRBD2 as a possible D gene (5 bases). The germline V and J ends were trimmed by 5 bases and 7 bases, with 12 bases remaining between them. The germline V gene encodes CDR1 SEHNR and CDR2 FQNEAQ (reference sequence). CDR3 length equals 12 residues. This chain's CDR3 is CASSPHPGEQYF. The CDR3 nucleotides are TGTGCCAGCAGCCCCCACCCGGGAGAGCAGTACTTC.

This sequence joins TRBV19 and TRBJ2-7, with D unresolved. From germline, CDR1 is LNHDA and CDR2 SQIVND (reference sequence). CDR3 size: 14 residues. Trimming took 3 bases from V and 3 from J, leaving 12 bases between them. CDR3 coding DNA: TGTGCCAGTAGTATTTGGTCAGGTTTCTACGAGCAGTACTTC. Its protein is CASSIWSGFYEQYF.

The J gene is TRBJ2-7, the V gene TRBV6-5, with 7 positions matching TRBD1. J was trimmed by 4 bases and V by 2 bases; bases with no gene match: 5. The CDR3 is 14 residues long. The germline V gene encodes CDR1 MNHEY and CDR2 SVGAGI. The CDR3, as DNA: TGTGCCAGCAGTTACGGGACAGACCTTTACGAGCAGTACTTC. This codes for CASSYGTDLYEQYF.

The V gene is TRBV4-3, the J gene TRBJ2-4, with 9 positions matching TRBD1. Germline assignment: CDR1 LGHNA and CDR2 YSLEER. The CDR3 extends over 15 amino acids. V trimming: 2 bases; J trimming: 9 bases; junction bases outside the gene matches: 8. The CDR3 nucleotides are TGCGCCAGCAGCCAACTCCGGGACAGGGAGGGCATTCAGTACTTC. This encodes CASSQLRDREGIQYF.

This clone was observed a handful of times. The chain couples TRBV12-5 to TRBJ1-4, with 7 bases fitting TRBD1. Germline V CDR1 and CDR2: LGHNT, FRNRAP. The V and J ends lost 10 bases and 8 bases, in that order; junction bases with no gene match: 10. This CDR3 has 13 residues. As DNA, the CDR3 is TGTGCTATGTTTCGACAGGGAAGCGAAAAACTGTTTTTT. It codes for CAMFRQGSEKLFF.